The sequence of this T cell receptor beta chain was determined in a study of post-analysis software for immune sequencing data. Whole-study context: Recorded disease courses covered relapsing-remitting, secondary progressive and progressive-relapsing multiple sclerosis. Some patients had no subtype annotation. Study observations and caveats: A handful of TRBV segments were significantly more frequent in patients than in controls. TRBV5-6, TRBV5-1 and TRBV20-1 were among these segments. When the samples were clustered directly with F measure, those that had been prepared in the same batch showed strong co-clustering. Compared with controls, patients showed significantly lower normalized Chao1 diversity.

Germline V lookup: CDR1 DFQATT, CDR2 SNEGSKA (reference sequence). The CDR3 contains 14 residues. V was shortened by 3 bases and J by 8 bases, with 17 bases between the two germline ends. This clonotype was detected ten times or more. Its antigen remains unknown. Libraries were made from TCR beta cDNA, and they carried unique molecular identifiers. Yield was roughly 0.5 million cDNA molecules from around 1 to 9.1 million T cells. TCRdb re-called the PCR reads with MiXCR, one entry per CDR3 protein. The sample has roughly 580,000 distinct CDR3 sequences, roughly 45% seen once. Sequencing was carried out using blood. The chain is built from TRBV20-1 and TRBJ2-1; D possibly corresponds to TRBD2 (5 bases). The clonotype originates from a girl aged 10-17 years with multiple sclerosis. The CDR3 region is CSARPSTPRDEQFF. The CDR3 DNA reads as TGCAGTGCTAGGCCTAGCACCCCGCGGGATGAGCAGTTCTTC.